This T cell receptor (beta chain) was documented in a study of cytomegalovirus exposure and HLA in healthy donors. General study points: Segments of the TCR beta V type were, in most cases, productive about 87% or about 30% of the time in an earlier analysis.

CDR1 and CDR2 from the germline V gene are SGHRS and YFSETQ. J was trimmed by 8 bases and V by 1 base; bases with no gene match: 14. This CDR3 has 17 amino acids. Note on this clone: What it binds is unknown.

With 60 Vbeta and 13 Jbeta primers, the PCR was carried out. Sequencing used immunoSEQ multiplex PCR; TCRdb keeps in-frame clones, though not all of them. Of 120,000 to 150,000 clones detected, 70% to 85% appear once; the ten largest clones hold 1.5% to 2.5%. The sequenced sample was PBMCs. The chain has TRBV5-1 and TRBJ2-1; 8 nucleotides line up with TRBD2. The source is a woman between 35 and 50 years old in good health and CMV-seronegative. The CDR3 DNA reads as TGCGCCAGCAGCTTGTTCAATACAGCGGGAGCTGGTGATGAGCAGTTCTTC. Translating gives CASSLFNTAGAGDEQFF.